This T cell receptor (beta chain) appears in the sequencing data of a study of breast tumors, draining lymph nodes, adjacent tissues. V was shortened by 6 bases and J by 10 bases, with 18 bases between the two germline ends. This CDR3 region has 13 residues. Germline V gene lookup returns CDR1 LNHDA and CDR2 SQIVND (reference sequence). Breast cancer patients provided tissue from their axillary draining lymph nodes. One entry per CDR3 protein results from TCRdb running MiXCR on the multiplex PCR reads. Of fewer than 200,000 distinct CDR3 sequences listed, approximately 30% are singletons. About this clonotype: One base away lies a much larger clone, so this may be a sequencing read error.

Sequencing was carried out using axillary lymph node tissue. The gene calls are TRBV19 and TRBJ1-2, with a tentative D call TRBD1 (5 bases). The clonotype originates from a female donor with breast cancer. Some clones in this sample may be carry-over from other donors' samples. The CDR3 loop is CASRPGPRGSYTF. In nucleotides, the CDR3 is TGTGCCAGTAGACCGGGCCCGAGGGGTTCCTACACCTTC.